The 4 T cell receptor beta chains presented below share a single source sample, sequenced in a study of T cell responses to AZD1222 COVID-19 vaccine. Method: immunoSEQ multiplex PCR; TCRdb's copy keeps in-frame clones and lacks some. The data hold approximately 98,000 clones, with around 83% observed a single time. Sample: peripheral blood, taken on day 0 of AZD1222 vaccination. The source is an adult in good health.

The CDR3 nucleotides read TGTGCCAGCAGTCCCAAGGACCCTAGCAATCAGCCCCAGCATTTT. Translation gives CASSPKDPSNQPQHF. This chain connects TRBV6-5 to TRBJ1-5; no definite D call. V gave up 5 bases and J gave up 0 bases, with 11 bases separating them. The germline gives CDR1 MNHEY, CDR2 SVGAGI. The CDR3 covers 15 residues.

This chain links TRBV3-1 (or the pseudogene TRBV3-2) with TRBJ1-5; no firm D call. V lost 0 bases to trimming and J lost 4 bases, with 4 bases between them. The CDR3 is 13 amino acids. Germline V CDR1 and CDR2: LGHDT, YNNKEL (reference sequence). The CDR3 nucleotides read TGTGCCAGCAGCCAAGATCAAAATCAGCCCCAGCATTTT. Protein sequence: CASSQDQNQPQHF.

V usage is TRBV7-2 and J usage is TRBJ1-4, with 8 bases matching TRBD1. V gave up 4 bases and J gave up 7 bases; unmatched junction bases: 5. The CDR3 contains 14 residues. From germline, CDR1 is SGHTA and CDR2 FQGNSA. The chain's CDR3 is CASSYQGAGEKLFF. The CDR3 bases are TGTGCCAGCAGCTATCAGGGGGCTGGTGAAAAACTGTTTTTT.

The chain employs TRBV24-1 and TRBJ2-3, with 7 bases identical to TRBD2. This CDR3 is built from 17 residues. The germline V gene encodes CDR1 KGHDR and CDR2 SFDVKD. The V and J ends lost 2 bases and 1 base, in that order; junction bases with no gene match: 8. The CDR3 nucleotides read TGTGCCACCAGTGATTCAGAGCGCGGGGGAGGCACAGATACGCAGTATTTT. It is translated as CATSDSERGGGTDTQYF.